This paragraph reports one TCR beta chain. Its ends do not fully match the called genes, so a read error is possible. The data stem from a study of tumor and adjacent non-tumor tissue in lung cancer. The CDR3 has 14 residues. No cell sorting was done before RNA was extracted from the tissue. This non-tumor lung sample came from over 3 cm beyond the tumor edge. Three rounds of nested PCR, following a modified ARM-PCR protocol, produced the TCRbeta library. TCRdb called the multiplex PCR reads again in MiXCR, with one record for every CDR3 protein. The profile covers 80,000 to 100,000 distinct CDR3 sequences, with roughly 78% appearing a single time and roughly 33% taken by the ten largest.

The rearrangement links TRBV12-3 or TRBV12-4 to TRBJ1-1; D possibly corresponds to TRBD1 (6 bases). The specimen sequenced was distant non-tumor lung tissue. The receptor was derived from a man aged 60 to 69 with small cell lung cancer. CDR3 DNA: TGTGCCAGCAGTAACAGGGAGGGGAACACAGAAGCTTTCTTT. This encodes CASSNREGNTEAFF.